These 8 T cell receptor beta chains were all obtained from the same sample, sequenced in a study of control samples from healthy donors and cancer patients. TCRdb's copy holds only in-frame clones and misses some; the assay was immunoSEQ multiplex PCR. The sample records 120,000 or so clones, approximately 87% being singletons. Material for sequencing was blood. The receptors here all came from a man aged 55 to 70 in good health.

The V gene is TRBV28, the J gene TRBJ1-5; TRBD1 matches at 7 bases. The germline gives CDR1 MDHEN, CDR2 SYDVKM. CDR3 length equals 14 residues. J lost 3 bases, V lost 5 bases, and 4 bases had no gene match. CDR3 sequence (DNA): TGTGCCAGCAGTGGGGACAGTCACAATCAGCCCCAGCATTTT. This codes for CASSGDSHNQPQHF.

DNA of the CDR3: TGTGCCAGCAGCTTAGGAGGGGACCGAGCACAGGGGCAGCGCAGCCGGGAGCTGTTTTTT. This sequence encodes CASSLGGDRAQGQRSRELFF. The gene calls are TRBV7-8 and TRBJ2-2, with 7 bases fitting TRBD1. Germline CDR1 is SGHVS and CDR2 is FQNEAQ. This CDR3 is built from 20 residues. The V and J ends lost 1 base and 9 bases, in that order; junction bases with no gene match: 23.

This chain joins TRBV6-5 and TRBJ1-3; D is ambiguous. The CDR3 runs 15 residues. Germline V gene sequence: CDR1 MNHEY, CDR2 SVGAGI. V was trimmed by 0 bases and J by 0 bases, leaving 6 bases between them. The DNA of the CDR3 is TGTGCCAGCAGTTACTCAGCAGGCTCTGGAAACACCATATATTTT. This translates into CASSYSAGSGNTIYF.

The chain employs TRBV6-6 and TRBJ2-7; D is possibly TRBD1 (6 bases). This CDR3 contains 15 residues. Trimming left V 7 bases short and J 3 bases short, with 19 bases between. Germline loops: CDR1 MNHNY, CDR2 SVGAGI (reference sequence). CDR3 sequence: CASNPTGGGHYEQYF. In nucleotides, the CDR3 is TGTGCCAGCAATCCGACAGGTGGGGGCCACTACGAGCAGTACTTC.

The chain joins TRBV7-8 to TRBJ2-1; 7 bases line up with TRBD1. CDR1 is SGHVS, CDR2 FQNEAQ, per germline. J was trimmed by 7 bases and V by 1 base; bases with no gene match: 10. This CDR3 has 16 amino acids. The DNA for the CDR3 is TGTGCCAGCAGCTTAGTTCTAACAGGGGTTGAAAATGAGCAGTTCTTC. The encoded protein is CASSLVLTGVENEQFF.

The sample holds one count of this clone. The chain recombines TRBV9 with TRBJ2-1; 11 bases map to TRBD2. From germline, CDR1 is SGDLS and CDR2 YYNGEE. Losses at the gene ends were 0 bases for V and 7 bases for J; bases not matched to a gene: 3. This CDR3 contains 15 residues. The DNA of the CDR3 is TGTGCCAGCAGCGTAGTACTAGCGGGGGAGAATGAGCAGTTCTTC. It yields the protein CASSVVLAGENEQFF.

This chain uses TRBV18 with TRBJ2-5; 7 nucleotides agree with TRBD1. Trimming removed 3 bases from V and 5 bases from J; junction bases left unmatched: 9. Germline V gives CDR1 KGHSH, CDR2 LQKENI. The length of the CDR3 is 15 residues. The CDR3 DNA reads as TGTGCCAGCTCACCCGACAGGGTTATGGGCGAGACCCAGTACTTC. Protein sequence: CASSPDRVMGETQYF.

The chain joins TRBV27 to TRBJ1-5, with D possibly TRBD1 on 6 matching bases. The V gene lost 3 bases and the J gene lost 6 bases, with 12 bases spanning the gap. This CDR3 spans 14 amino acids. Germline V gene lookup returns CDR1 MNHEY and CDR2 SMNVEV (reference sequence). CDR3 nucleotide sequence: TGTGCCAGCAGTTTCGCTGGGGGCAGTCAGCCCCAGCATTTT. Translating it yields CASSFAGGSQPQHF.